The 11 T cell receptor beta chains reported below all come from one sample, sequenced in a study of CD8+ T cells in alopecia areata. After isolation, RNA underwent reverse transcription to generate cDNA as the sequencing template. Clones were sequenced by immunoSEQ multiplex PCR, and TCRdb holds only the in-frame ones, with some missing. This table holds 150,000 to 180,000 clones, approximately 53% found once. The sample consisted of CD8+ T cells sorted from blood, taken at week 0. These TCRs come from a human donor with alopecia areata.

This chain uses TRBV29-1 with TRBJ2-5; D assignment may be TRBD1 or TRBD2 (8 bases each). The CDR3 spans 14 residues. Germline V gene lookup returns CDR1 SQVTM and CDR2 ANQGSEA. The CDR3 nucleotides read TGCGCTGTAGCGGGGCAGGGGGCTGTCGAGACCCAGTACTTC. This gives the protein CAVAGQGAVETQYF. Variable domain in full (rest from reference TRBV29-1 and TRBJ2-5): SAVISQKPSRDICQRGTSLTIQCQVDSQVTMMFWYRQQPGQSLTLIATANQGSEATYESGFVIDKFPISRPNLTFSTLTVSNMSPEDSSIYLCAVAGQGAVETQYFGPGTRLLVL.

In DNA form, the CDR3 reads TGCGCCAGCAGCTTGGTGGGACAGGGTTCCCAAACCTACGAGCAGTACTTC. It encodes CASSLVGQGSQTYEQYF. The chain recombines TRBV5-1 with TRBJ2-7; 9 bases match TRBD1. CDR1 and CDR2 (germline): SGHRS, YFSETQ. The CDR3 sequence is 17 residues long. Trimming at V came to 0 bases and at J to 2 bases, leaving 9 bases not matched to a gene. Drawing the rest from reference TRBV5-1 and TRBJ2-7, the complete variable domain is KAGVTQTPRYLIKTRGQQVTLSCSPISGHRSVSWYQQTPGQGLQFLFEYFSETQRNKGNFPGRFSGRQFSNSRSEMNVSTLELGDSALYLCASSLVGQGSQTYEQYFGPGTRLTVT.

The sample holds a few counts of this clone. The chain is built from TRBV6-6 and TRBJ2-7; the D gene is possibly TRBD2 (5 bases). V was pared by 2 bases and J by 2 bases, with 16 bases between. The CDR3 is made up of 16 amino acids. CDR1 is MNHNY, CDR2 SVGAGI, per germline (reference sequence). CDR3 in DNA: TGTGCCAGCAGTTACCCTAATGGAGGTCTAGCCTACGAGCAGTACTTC. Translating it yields CASSYPNGGLAYEQYF.

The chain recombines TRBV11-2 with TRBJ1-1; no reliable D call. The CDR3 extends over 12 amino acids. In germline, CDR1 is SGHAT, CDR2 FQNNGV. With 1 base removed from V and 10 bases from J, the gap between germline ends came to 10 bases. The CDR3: CASSLGYNGAFF. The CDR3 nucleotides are TGTGCCAGCAGCTTAGGCTACAATGGAGCTTTCTTT.

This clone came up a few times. The CDR3 region has the DNA TGCAGCGCTATGACATACACCGGGGAGCTGTTTTTT. Translating it yields CSAMTYTGELFF. The chain is built from TRBV29-1 and TRBJ2-2, with D hard to call. Germline V gene sequence: CDR1 SQVTM, CDR2 ANQGSEA. The CDR3 runs to 12 residues. V lost 7 bases and J 3 bases, leaving 9 bases between the germline ends.

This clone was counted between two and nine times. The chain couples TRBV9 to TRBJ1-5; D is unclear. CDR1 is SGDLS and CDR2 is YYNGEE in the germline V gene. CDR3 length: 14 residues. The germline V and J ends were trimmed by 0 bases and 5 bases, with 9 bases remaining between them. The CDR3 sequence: CASSVDGLDQPQHF. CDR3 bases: TGTGCCAGCAGCGTAGATGGCCTTGATCAGCCCCAGCATTTT.

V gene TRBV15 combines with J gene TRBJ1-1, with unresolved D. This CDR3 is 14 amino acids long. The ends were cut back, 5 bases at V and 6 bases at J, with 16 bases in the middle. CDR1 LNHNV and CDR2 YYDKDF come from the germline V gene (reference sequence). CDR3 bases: TGTGCCACCAGCCCATACGGCGGGGAGTCTGAAGCTTTCTTT. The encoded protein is CATSPYGGESEAFF.

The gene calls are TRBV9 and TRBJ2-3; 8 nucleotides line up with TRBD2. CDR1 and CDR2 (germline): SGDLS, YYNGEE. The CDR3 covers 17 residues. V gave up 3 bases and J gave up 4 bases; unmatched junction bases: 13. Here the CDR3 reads CASSGNLGLEGPDTQYF. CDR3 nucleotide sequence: TGTGCCAGCAGCGGGAACCTGGGACTAGAGGGCCCAGATACGCAGTATTTT.

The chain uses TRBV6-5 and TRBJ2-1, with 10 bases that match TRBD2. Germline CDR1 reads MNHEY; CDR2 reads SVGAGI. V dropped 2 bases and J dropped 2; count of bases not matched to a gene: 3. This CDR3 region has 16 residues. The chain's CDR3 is CASSYSTSGAYNEQFF. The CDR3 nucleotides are TGTGCCAGCAGTTACAGCACTAGCGGGGCCTACAATGAGCAGTTCTTC.

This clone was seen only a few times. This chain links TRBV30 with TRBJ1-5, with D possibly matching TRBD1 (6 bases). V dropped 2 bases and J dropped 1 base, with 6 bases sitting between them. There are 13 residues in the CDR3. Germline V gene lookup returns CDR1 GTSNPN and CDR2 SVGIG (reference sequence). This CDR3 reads CAWSQGSNQPQHF. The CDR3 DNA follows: TGTGCCTGGAGTCAGGGGAGCAATCAGCCCCAGCATTTT.

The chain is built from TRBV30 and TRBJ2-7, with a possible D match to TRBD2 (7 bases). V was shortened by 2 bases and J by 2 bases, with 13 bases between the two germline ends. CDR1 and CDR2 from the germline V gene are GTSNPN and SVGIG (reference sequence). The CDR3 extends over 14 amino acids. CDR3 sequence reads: CAWSRGEGAYEQYF. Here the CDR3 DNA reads TGTGCCTGGAGTAGGGGGGAGGGGGCCTACGAGCAGTACTTC.